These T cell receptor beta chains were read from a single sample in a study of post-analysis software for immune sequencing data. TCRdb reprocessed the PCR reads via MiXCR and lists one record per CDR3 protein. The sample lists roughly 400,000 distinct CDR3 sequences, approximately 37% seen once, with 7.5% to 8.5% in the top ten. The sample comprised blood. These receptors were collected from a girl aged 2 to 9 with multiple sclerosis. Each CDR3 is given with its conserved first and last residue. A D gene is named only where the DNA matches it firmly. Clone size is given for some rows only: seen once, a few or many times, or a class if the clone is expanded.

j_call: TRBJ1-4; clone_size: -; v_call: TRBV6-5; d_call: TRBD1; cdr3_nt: TGTGCCAGCAGCTTCGACACAGGGGGCCATGAAAAACTGTTTTTT; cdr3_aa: CASSFDTGGHEKLFF
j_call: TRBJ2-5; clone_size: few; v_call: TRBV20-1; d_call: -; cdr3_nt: TGCAGTGCTAGAACACAGGGTGGAGAGACCCAGTACTTC; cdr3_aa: CSARTQGGETQYF
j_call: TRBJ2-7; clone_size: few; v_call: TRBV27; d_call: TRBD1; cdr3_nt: TGTGCCAGCAGAGCGGGACAGGGGGTCCGCGAGCAGTACTTC; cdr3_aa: CASRAGQGVREQYF
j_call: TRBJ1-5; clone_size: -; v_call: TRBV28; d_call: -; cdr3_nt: TGTGCCTCCGAGGCAGTTTCTCATAATTTGCCCCAGCATTTT; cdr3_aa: CASEAVSHNLPQHF
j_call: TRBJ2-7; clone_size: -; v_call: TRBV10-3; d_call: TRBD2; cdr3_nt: TGTGCCATCAGTGAGGGACTAGCGGGAGACGAGCAGTACTTC; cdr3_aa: CAISEGLAGDEQYF
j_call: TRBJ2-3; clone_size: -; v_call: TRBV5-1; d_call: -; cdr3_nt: TGCGCCAGCAGCTTGTTTGGGGAGACCCCCACAGATACGCAGTATTTT; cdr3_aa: CASSLFGETPTDTQYF
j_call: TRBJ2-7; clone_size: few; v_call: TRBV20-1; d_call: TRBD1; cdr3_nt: TGCAGTGCTAGAGGGGACAGGAGTTACTACGAGCAGTACTTC; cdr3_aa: CSARGDRSYYEQYF
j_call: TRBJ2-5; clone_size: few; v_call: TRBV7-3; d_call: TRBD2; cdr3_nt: TGTGCCAGCAGCTTAAATCGCGGGAGTGGAGAGACCCAGTACTTC; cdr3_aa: CASSLNRGSGETQYF
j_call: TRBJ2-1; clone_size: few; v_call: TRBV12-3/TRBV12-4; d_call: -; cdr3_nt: TGTGCCAGCACGCGCGGGACAGACGACAATGAGCAGTTCTTC; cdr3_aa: CASTRGTDDNEQFF
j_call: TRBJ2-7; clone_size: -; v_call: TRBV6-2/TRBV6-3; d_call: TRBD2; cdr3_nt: TGTGCCAGCAGTTACGTTGGGGACTACCAATACGAGCAGTACTTC; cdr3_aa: CASSYVGDYQYEQYF
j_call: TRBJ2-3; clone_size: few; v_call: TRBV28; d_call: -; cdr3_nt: TGTGCCAGCAGTCTCCCGGACAGTTTCACAGATACGCAGTATTTT; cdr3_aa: CASSLPDSFTDTQYF
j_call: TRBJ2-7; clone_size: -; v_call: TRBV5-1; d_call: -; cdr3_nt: TGCGCCAGCAGCGCTACAGGGCACCTTCGGTACGAGCAGTACTTC; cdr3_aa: CASSATGHLRYEQYF
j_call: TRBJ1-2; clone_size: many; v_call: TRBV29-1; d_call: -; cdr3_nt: TGCAGCGTTGAAGACGAACTAGGCTACACCTTC; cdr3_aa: CSVEDELGYTF
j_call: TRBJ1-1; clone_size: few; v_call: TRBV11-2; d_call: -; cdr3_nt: TGTGCCAGCAGCTTAGCTGGGGGGAACATTGAAGCTTTCTTT; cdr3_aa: CASSLAGGNIEAFF
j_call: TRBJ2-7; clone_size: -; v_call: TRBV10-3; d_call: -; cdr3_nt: TGTGCCATCAGTGAACCTAGCGAGAGCGACTACGAGCAGTACTTC; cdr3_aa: CAISEPSESDYEQYF
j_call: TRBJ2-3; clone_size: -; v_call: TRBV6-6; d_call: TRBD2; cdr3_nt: TGTGCCAGCAGCGAGCGGGGGCGCACAGATACGCAGTATTTT; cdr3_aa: CASSERGRTDTQYF
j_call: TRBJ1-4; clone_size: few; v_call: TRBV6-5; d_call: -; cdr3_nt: TGTGCCAGCAGTTACTCAGGGAATGAAAAACTGTTTTTT; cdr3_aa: CASSYSGNEKLFF
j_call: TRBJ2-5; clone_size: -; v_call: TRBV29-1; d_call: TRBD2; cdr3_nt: TGCAGCGTTGGCTCCGGCGGGGGGGTAGAGACCCAGTACTTC; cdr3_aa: CSVGSGGGVETQYF
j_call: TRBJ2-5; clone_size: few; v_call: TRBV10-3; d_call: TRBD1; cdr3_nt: TGTGCCATCAGTGAGTCCCACAGGGGGGAGACCCAGTACTTC; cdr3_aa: CAISESHRGETQYF
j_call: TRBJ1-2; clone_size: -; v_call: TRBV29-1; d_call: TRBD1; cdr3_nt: TGCAGCGTTGACGGGACAGGGGGCTATGGCTACACCTTC; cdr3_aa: CSVDGTGGYGYTF
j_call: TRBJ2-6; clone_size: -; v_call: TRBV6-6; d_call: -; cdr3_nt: TGTGCCAGCAGCCCCAGGGAGTCCCTCTCTGGGGCCAACGTCCTGACTTTC; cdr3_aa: CASSPRESLSGANVLTF
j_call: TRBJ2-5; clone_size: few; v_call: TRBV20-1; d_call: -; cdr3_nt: TGCAGTGCTAGAGATCGTGCCCCCCTCCCGGGCCCCCGAAAACAAGAGACCCAGTACTTC; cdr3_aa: CSARDRAPLPGPRKQETQYF
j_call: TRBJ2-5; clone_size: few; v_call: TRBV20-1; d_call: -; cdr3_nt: TGCAGTGCTCCCCGGGAAGGGTCAGTGGGTAGAGAGACCCAGTACTTC; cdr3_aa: CSAPREGSVGRETQYF
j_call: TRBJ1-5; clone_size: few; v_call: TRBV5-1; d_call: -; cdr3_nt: TGCGCCAGCAGCCTAGACGGACTCCCTCCCCAGCATTTT; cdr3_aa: CASSLDGLPPQHF
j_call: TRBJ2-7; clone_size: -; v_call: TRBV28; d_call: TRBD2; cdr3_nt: TGTGCCAGCAGTTTCCCAACAGCGGGAGCCTACGAGCAGTACTTC; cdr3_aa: CASSFPTAGAYEQYF
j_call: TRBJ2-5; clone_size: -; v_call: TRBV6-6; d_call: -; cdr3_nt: TGTGCCAGCAGTTACCGGGGCAGGACCCTATTCCAAGAGACCCAGTACTTC; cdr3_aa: CASSYRGRTLFQETQYF
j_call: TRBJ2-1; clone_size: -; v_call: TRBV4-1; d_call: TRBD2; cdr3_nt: TGCGCCAGCAGCCAAGACCCGGGGGGGCTGTACAATGAGCAGTTCTTC; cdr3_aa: CASSQDPGGLYNEQFF
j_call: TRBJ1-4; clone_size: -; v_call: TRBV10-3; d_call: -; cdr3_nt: TGTGCCATCGGGGGTAATGAAAAACTGTTTTTT; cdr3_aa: CAIGGNEKLFF
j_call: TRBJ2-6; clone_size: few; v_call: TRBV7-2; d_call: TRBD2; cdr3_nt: TGTGCCAGCAGCTTAGCCCCCGGGGGTCTAGCGGGAGTTGGGGGGGCCAACGTCCTGACTTTC; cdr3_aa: CASSLAPGGLAGVGGANVLTF
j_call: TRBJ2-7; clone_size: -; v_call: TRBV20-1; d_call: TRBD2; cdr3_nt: TGCAGTGCCGCGATAGCGGGGGGGCCAAAGAACGAGCAGTACTTC; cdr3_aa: CSAAIAGGPKNEQYF
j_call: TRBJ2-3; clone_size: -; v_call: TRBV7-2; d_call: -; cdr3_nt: TGTGCCAGCAGCCATCTTCTGGATAGCACAGATACGCAGTATTTT; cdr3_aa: CASSHLLDSTDTQYF
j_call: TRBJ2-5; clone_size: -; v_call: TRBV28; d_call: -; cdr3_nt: TGTGCCAGCAGGACCAGGGTTGCGGAGACCCAGTACTTC; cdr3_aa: CASRTRVAETQYF
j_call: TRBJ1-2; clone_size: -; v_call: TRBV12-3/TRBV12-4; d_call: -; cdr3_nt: TGTGCCAGCAGCAAAGGGCTGCTCTATGGCTACACCTTC; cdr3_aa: CASSKGLLYGYTF
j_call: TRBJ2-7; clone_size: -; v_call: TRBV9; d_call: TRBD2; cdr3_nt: TGTGCCAGCAGCGAGTGGCCCGGGACTAGCGGTTATAACGAGCAGTACTTC; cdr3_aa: CASSEWPGTSGYNEQYF
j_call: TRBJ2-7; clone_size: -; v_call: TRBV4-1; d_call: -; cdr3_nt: TGCGCCAGCAGCCAAAAGGGAGCAAACTACGAGCAGTACTTC; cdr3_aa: CASSQKGANYEQYF
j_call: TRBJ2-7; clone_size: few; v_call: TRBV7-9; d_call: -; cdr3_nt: TGTGCCAGCAGCTTAGAAGTTCCCACCTACGAGCAGTACTTC; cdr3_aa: CASSLEVPTYEQYF
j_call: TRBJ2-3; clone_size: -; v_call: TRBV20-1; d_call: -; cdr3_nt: TGCAGTGCTAGCGGGGGGCTGATAGGCACAGATACGCAGTATTTT; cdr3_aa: CSASGGLIGTDTQYF
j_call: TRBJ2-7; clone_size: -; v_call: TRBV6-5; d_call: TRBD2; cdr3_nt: TGTGCCAGCAGTTACTCTTACGGGGGGGACTACGAGCAGTACTTC; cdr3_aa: CASSYSYGGDYEQYF
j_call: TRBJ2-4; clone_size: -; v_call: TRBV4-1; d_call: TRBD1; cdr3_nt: TGCGCCAGCAGCCCCGGACAGGTGGGCAAAAACATTCAGTACTTC; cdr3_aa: CASSPGQVGKNIQYF
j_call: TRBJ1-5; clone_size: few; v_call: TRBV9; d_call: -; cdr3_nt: TGTGCCAGCAGCGGGGGAAAGAGGGGACGTGATAGCAATCAGCCCCAGCATTTT; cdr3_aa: CASSGGKRGRDSNQPQHF
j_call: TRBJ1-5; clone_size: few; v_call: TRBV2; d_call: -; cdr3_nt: TGTGCCAGCAGTGGAAACAGGGCTTCGAGCAATCAGCCCCAGCATTTT; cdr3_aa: CASSGNRASSNQPQHF
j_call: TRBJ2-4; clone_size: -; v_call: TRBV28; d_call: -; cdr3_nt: TGTGCCAGCAGTCGGATTAAAAACATTCAGTACTTC; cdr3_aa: CASSRIKNIQYF
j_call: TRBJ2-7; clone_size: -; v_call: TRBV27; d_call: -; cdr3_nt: TGTGCCAGCAGCTACAGGGCCCCCTACGAGCAGTACTTC; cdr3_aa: CASSYRAPYEQYF
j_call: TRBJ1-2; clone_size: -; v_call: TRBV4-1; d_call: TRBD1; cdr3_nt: TGCGCCAGCAGCCAAGAAGGGGGGACAGGGTGGGCCTATGGCTACACCTTC; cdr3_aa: CASSQEGGTGWAYGYTF
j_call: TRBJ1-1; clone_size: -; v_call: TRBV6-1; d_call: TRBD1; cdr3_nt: TGTGCCGGCAGTGCAGACAGGGATACTGAAGCTTTCTTT; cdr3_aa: CAGSADRDTEAFF
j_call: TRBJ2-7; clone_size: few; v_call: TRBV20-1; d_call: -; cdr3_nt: TGCAGTGCTACCATAACCGGGTACGAGCAGTACTTC; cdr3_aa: CSATITGYEQYF
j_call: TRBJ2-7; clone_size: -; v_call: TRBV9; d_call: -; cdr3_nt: TGTGCCAGCAGCGTAGCATCAGGTCCTCTTTGGGAGCAGTACTTC; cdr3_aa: CASSVASGPLWEQYF
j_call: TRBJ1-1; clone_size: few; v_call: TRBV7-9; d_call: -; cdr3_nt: TGTGCCAGCAGCCCCGAGGCTTTCTTT; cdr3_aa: CASSPEAFF